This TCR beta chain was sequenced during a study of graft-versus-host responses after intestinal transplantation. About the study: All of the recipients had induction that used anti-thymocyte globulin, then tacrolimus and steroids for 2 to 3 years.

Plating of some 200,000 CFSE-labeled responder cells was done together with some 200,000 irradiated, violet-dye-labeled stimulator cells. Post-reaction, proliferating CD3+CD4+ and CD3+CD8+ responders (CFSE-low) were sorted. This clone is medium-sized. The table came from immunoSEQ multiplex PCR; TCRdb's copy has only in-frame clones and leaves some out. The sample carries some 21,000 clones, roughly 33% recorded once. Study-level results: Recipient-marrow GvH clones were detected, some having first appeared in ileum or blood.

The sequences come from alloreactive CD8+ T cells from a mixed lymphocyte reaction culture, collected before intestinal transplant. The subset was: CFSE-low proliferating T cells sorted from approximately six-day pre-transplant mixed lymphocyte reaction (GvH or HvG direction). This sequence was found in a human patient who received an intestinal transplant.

The CDR3 DNA is TGTGCCAGCAGTGTTTGGGCTAGCGGGAGTTCCAACACCGGGGAGCTGTTTTTT. Translation: CASSVWASGSSNTGELFF. The chain has TRBV6-4 and TRBJ2-2, with TRBD2 matching 10 bases. CDR3 length: 18 residues. V was clipped by 4 bases and J by 2 bases; unmatched bases: 10. CDR1 is MRHNA, CDR2 SNTAGT, per germline.